This T cell receptor (beta chain) is drawn from a study of beta chain features in type 1 diabetes. Overall study context: Summed over all samples, the examined sorted cells came to fewer than 120 million.

Germline V gene data show CDR1 as LNHDA and CDR2 as SQIVND (reference sequence). Trimming took 6 bases from V and 1 from J, leaving 12 bases between them. The length of the CDR3 is 15 residues. The authors reverse transcribed all of the isolated RNA, so sequencing captured expressed TCRB transcripts. The assay was immunoSEQ multiplex PCR, and TCRdb's table has in-frame clones only and misses some. Of about 25,000 clones listed, under 70% were seen once; the top ten hold 0.95% to 1.3%. A word on this clone: Its target is unknown.

Overall study findings and caveats: There was a moderate but significant shortening of TCRB CDR3s in all four CD4+ subsets of Type 1 diabetes patients. These data did not resolve whether HLA type affects TCRB rearrangement. TCRB repertoires of naive, central memory and Treg cells appeared more similar among patients than among healthy donors.

The rearrangement joins TRBV19 to TRBJ2-2; TRBD1 is a possible D gene (6 bases). This TCR derives from a woman aged 40 to 50 with type 1 diabetes. The sequencing sample was made of stem cell memory CD4+ T cells from blood. CDR3 sequence (DNA): TGTGCCAGTAGAGGTGGACAGTGGAACACCGGGGAGCTGTTTTTT. As protein: CASRGGQWNTGELFF. The full variable domain, in which reference TRBV19 and TRBJ2-2 provide the parts outside the CDR3, is DGGITQSPKYLFRKEGQNVTLSCEQNLNHDAMYWYRQDPGQGLRLIYYSQIVNDFQKGDIAEGYSVSREKKESFPLTVTSAQKNPTAFYLCASRGGQWNTGELFFGEGSRLTVL.